Listed below are T cell receptor beta chains from one sample, sequenced in a study of cytomegalovirus exposure and HLA in healthy donors. TCRdb keeps only in-frame clones here, not all; method: immunoSEQ multiplex PCR. There are about 94,000 clones in the sample; around three fifths occur only once, and around 4% lies in the top ten. The specimen sequenced was PBMCs. These receptors were taken from a young man in good health and CMV-seronegative. Both conserved end residues are part of each CDR3.

j_call: TRBJ2-3; v_call: TRBV13; cdr3_aa: CASSAQGSNTDTQYF
j_call: TRBJ2-3; v_call: TRBV14; cdr3_aa: CASSQNMPDTQYF
j_call: TRBJ2-7; v_call: TRBV9; cdr3_aa: CASSPMGGGEQYF
j_call: TRBJ2-3; v_call: TRBV18; cdr3_aa: CASSPAATSTDTQYF
j_call: TRBJ2-3; v_call: TRBV7-6; cdr3_aa: CASSPAGLAQDTQYF
j_call: TRBJ2-4; v_call: TRBV28; cdr3_aa: CASSLGDRRGNIQYF
j_call: TRBJ2-7; v_call: TRBV5-1; cdr3_aa: CASSQLGGTGSYEQYF
j_call: TRBJ2-2; v_call: TRBV15; cdr3_aa: CATTDRGVATNTGELFF
j_call: TRBJ2-2; v_call: TRBV9; cdr3_aa: CASSVARTGTGELFF
j_call: TRBJ1-1; v_call: TRBV6-6; cdr3_aa: CASSYSGGAGAFF
j_call: TRBJ1-2; v_call: TRBV11-2; cdr3_aa: CASSLAVGSGSHSGYTF
j_call: TRBJ2-5; v_call: TRBV20-1; cdr3_aa: CSAQVGETQYF
j_call: TRBJ1-2; v_call: TRBV6-1; cdr3_aa: CASLYSTVVNGYTF
j_call: TRBJ2-7; v_call: TRBV19; cdr3_aa: CASSPHRSIYEQYF
j_call: TRBJ1-3; v_call: TRBV5-1; cdr3_aa: CASSLATGGSSGNTIYF
j_call: TRBJ2-7; v_call: TRBV10-1; cdr3_aa: CASRAGTGVDEQYF
j_call: TRBJ1-6; v_call: TRBV9; cdr3_aa: CASSPRDRGTLDSPLHF
j_call: TRBJ2-5; v_call: TRBV7-2; cdr3_aa: CASSSQETQYF
j_call: TRBJ1-2; v_call: TRBV9; cdr3_aa: CASSPQTVITIGYTF
j_call: TRBJ1-6; v_call: TRBV7-8; cdr3_aa: CASSLYRGQGDSPLHF
j_call: TRBJ1-3; v_call: TRBV9; cdr3_aa: CASSHPDRGSGNTIYF
j_call: NA; v_call: TRBV2; cdr3_aa: CASFGGLGPSYEQYF
j_call: TRBJ2-7; v_call: TRBV5-8; cdr3_aa: CASSQNRVNIDEQYF
j_call: TRBJ1-5; v_call: TRBV18; cdr3_aa: CASSEGVSNQPQHF
j_call: TRBJ1-1; v_call: TRBV5-1; cdr3_aa: CASSLQGRGAEAFF
j_call: TRBJ1-1; v_call: TRBV19; cdr3_aa: CASSDQKVGTEAFF
j_call: TRBJ1-2; v_call: TRBV10-3; cdr3_aa: CAISDLGREIYGYTF
j_call: TRBJ2-7; v_call: TRBV5-1; cdr3_aa: CASSQGLAGGLEQYF
j_call: TRBJ1-5; v_call: TRBV27; cdr3_aa: CASSRTGVGYQPQHF
j_call: TRBJ2-5; v_call: TRBV5-1; cdr3_aa: CASSRGGEETQYF
j_call: TRBJ1-3; v_call: TRBV15; cdr3_aa: CATSSYREAGNTIYF
j_call: TRBJ2-2; v_call: TRBV6-4; cdr3_aa: CASSLTGNTGELFF
j_call: TRBJ2-7; v_call: TRBV4-3; cdr3_aa: CASSLQGVSEQYF
j_call: TRBJ2-2; v_call: TRBV11-2; cdr3_aa: CASSSKPSTSGTFTGELFF
j_call: TRBJ1-6; v_call: TRBV9; cdr3_aa: CASSLRQGHSPLHF
j_call: TRBJ2-5; v_call: TRBV28; cdr3_aa: CASSDPTGGGLETQYF
j_call: TRBJ2-1; v_call: TRBV6-5; cdr3_aa: CASSSTSSYNEQFF
j_call: TRBJ1-4; v_call: TRBV7-2; cdr3_aa: CASSYTATNEKLFF
j_call: TRBJ2-2; v_call: TRBV19; cdr3_aa: CASRGGAANTGELFF
j_call: TRBJ1-2; v_call: TRBV6-5; cdr3_aa: CASTPRGVGYGYTF
j_call: TRBJ1-5; v_call: TRBV9; cdr3_aa: CASSATDLGDQPQHF
j_call: TRBJ2-1; v_call: TRBV10-2; cdr3_aa: CASEGLAGGARNEQFF
j_call: NA; v_call: TRBV5-1; cdr3_aa: CASSFETNTYEQYF
j_call: TRBJ1-4; v_call: TRBV7-9; cdr3_aa: CASSLWTGDGGEKLFF
j_call: TRBJ2-5; v_call: TRBV19; cdr3_aa: CASSTRTSLPETQYF
j_call: TRBJ2-7; v_call: TRBV27; cdr3_aa: CASSLLQGASYEQYF